This entry lists 12 T cell receptor beta chains sequenced from one sample in a study of cytomegalovirus exposure and HLA in healthy donors. The primer mix had 60 Vbeta and 13 Jbeta primers. The assay was immunoSEQ multiplex PCR, and TCRdb's table has in-frame clones only and misses some. Of roughly 99,000 clones in the sample, 77% were seen once. Sequenced sample: PBMCs. These receptors were collected from a male donor in good health and CMV-seronegative.

This clone was counted only a few times. The chain joins TRBV2 to TRBJ1-5; the D is unclear. CDR3 length equals 15 residues. CDR1 is SNHLY, CDR2 FYNNEI, per germline. Trimming removed 0 bases at V and 3 bases at J, with 9 bases between. CDR3 DNA: TGTGCCAGCAGTGAAGCGCTACAGAACAATCAGCCCCAGCATTTT. Its protein product is CASSEALQNNQPQHF.

This sequence joins TRBV27 and TRBJ2-5, with a possible D match to TRBD2 (7 bases). This CDR3 is 15 amino acids long. V was cut by 5 bases and J by 2 bases, with 15 bases left in between. The germline V gene has CDR1 MNHEY and CDR2 SMNVEV (reference sequence). Here the CDR3 reads CASSPPGGRQETQYF. In DNA form, the CDR3 reads TGTGCCAGCAGTCCCCCCGGGGGGCGACAAGAGACCCAGTACTTC.

The V gene is TRBV19, the J gene TRBJ2-1, with 10 nucleotides matching TRBD2. CDR3 length: 14 residues. CDR1 and CDR2 from the germline V gene are LNHDA and SQIVND (reference sequence). J lost 5 bases, V lost 7 bases, and 5 bases had no gene match. The CDR3 DNA sequence: TGTGCCAGTACAGGACTAGCGGTTCACAATGAGCAGTTCTTC. Translation: CASTGLAVHNEQFF. The full variable domain, its missing parts supplied by reference TRBV19 and TRBJ2-1, is DGGITQSPKYLFRKEGQNVTLSCEQNLNHDAMYWYRQDPGQGLRLIYYSQIVNDFQKGDIAEGYSVSREKKESFPLTVTSAQKNPTAFYLCASTGLAVHNEQFFGPGTRLTVL.

The chain recombines TRBV25-1 with TRBJ1-2, with D perhaps matching TRBD1 (6 bases). V was clipped by 3 bases and J by 7 bases, with 12 bases between them. From germline, CDR1 is MGHDK and CDR2 SYGVNS. This CDR3 comprises 13 residues. The chain's CDR3 is CASSDMGAVGYTF. The DNA for the CDR3 is TGTGCCAGCAGTGATATGGGGGCGGTTGGCTACACCTTC.

The chain carries TRBV7-6 and TRBJ2-7, with 12 nucleotides matching TRBD2. Germline V gene sequence: CDR1 SGHVS, CDR2 FNYEAQ. The length of the CDR3 is 15 residues. J lost 6 bases, V lost 5 bases, and 8 bases had no gene match. The CDR3 here is CASSRAGLAGREQYF. In nucleotides, the CDR3 is TGTGCCAGCAGCCGTGCGGGACTAGCGGGCCGCGAGCAGTACTTC.

The chain uses TRBV7-8 and TRBJ2-5, with TRBD2 matching over 13 bases. The junction had 5 bases not matched to a gene; V was cut back by 1 base and J by 6 bases. The germline gives CDR1 SGHVS, CDR2 FQNEAQ. The CDR3 totals 16 residues. The DNA of the CDR3 is TGTGCCAGCAGCTTAGGGGGACTAGCGGGAACTCAGACCCAGTACTTC. This sequence encodes CASSLGGLAGTQTQYF.

The V and J genes are TRBV7-9 and TRBJ2-6; D is unresolved. Per the germline V gene, CDR1 is SEHNR and CDR2 is FQNEAQ (reference sequence). The length of the CDR3 is 16 residues. With 5 bases removed from V and 1 base from J, the gap between germline ends came to 12 bases. The CDR3 region has the DNA TGTGCCAGCAGCCAAACCAGGTTGTCTGGGGCCAACGTCCTGACTTTC. As protein: CASSQTRLSGANVLTF. Based on the CDR3 plus reference TRBV7-9 and TRBJ2-6, the full variable domain is DTGVSQNPRHKITKRGQNVTFRCDPISEHNRLYWYRQTLGQGPEFLTYFQNEAQLEKSRLLSDRFSAERPKGSFSTLEIQRTEQGDSAMYLCASSQTRLSGANVLTFGAGSRLTVL.

This chain links TRBV30 with TRBJ2-7; a weak D match, TRBD1 (7 bases). The germline V and J ends were trimmed by 2 bases and 5 bases, with 19 bases remaining between them. CDR3 length: 15 amino acids. Germline lookup yields CDR1 GTSNPN and CDR2 SVGIG (reference sequence). The DNA for the CDR3 is TGTGCCTGGAGTTGGACAGGACTGTCGGGGGACGAGCAGTACTTC. Encoded protein: CAWSWTGLSGDEQYF.

This chain joins TRBV6-5 and TRBJ2-2; 7 bases match TRBD1. This CDR3 spans 15 amino acids. J was trimmed by 6 bases and V by 8 bases; bases with no gene match: 12. The germline V gene has CDR1 MNHEY and CDR2 SVGAGI. Written as DNA, the CDR3 is TGTGCCAGCCTCCCCTGGTCCCAGGGGGCCGGGGAGCTGTTTTTT. Translated, it gives CASLPWSQGAGELFF.

J is TRBJ2-3 and V is TRBV7-9, with TRBD2 matching 8 bases. In germline, CDR1 is SEHNR, CDR2 FQNEAQ (reference sequence). The CDR3 runs 15 residues. V dropped 1 base and J dropped 5; count of bases not matched to a gene: 5. The chain's CDR3 is CASSLGGLEVDTQYF. In nucleotides, the CDR3 is TGTGCCAGCAGCTTAGGGGGACTAGAAGTAGATACGCAGTATTTT.

The genes are TRBV7-9 and TRBJ2-7, with TRBD2 as a possible D gene (5 bases). The CDR3 length is 17 residues. Germline CDR1 and CDR2: SEHNR and FQNEAQ (reference sequence). V lost 1 base and J 3 bases, leaving 19 bases between the germline ends. Here the CDR3 DNA reads TGTGCCAGCAGCTTAGACCTTTACGGGATTTTGGACTACGAGCAGTACTTC. The encoded protein is CASSLDLYGILDYEQYF.

This clone was seen a few times. The chain combines TRBV30 with TRBJ1-2; D is perhaps TRBD1 (5 bases). The CDR3 runs to 12 residues. Trimming cost V 3 bases and J 4 bases, with 9 bases left between them. The germline V gene encodes CDR1 GTSNPN and CDR2 SVGIG (reference sequence). This chain's CDR3 is CAWSDGGYGYTF. CDR3 bases: TGTGCCTGGAGCGACGGGGGCTATGGCTACACCTTC.